This passage covers 5 T cell receptor beta chains from one sample sequenced in a study of blood T cell repertoires in COVID-19. The method was immunoSEQ multiplex PCR; TCRdb's version includes in-frame clones alone and lacks a portion of them. Among about 58,000 clones listed, around 90% were seen once. Sequenced material: peripheral blood. The origin of the receptors is a man aged 55 to 69 with acute or convalescent COVID-19.

This chain connects TRBV28 to TRBJ1-5; D not certain. Germline V CDR1 and CDR2: MDHEN, SYDVKM. Trimming cost V 4 bases and J 0 bases, with 10 bases left between them. The CDR3 consists of 15 residues. The CDR3 bases are TGTGCCAGCAGTTCTGAACAGAATAGCAATCAGCCCCAGCATTTT. Amino acids: CASSSEQNSNQPQHF.

This clone was picked up one time. The DNA for the CDR3 is TGCGCCAGCAGCCAAAGCCACCCACCGGGATCCTACAATGAGCAGTTCTTC. It encodes CASSQSHPPGSYNEQFF. The chain combines TRBV4-1 with TRBJ2-1; tentative D call: TRBD2 (5 bases). Trimming shortened V by 2 bases and J by 1 base, and 15 bases separated the two germline ends. Per germline, CDR1 MGHRA and CDR2 YSYEKL. This CDR3 has 17 residues.

This chain joins TRBV9 and TRBJ1-2, with 7 bases that match TRBD1. This CDR3 has 16 amino acids. Per germline, CDR1 SGDLS and CDR2 YYNGEE. With 2 bases clipped from V and 0 bases from J, the junction kept 7 bases outside the gene matches. The CDR3 sequence: CASSVFLGQPNYGYTF. Here the CDR3 DNA reads TGTGCCAGCAGCGTTTTTCTGGGACAGCCTAACTATGGCTACACCTTC.

V and J are TRBV30 and TRBJ2-1; D perhaps matches TRBD2 (5 bases). Germline CDR1 is GTSNPN and CDR2 is SVGIG (reference sequence). The V end lost 2 bases, the J end lost 5 bases, and 16 bases lay between the germline ends. The CDR3 loop spans 15 amino acids. The CDR3 DNA is TGTGCCTGGAGTAGGCGTGGCGGGCGGGACAATGAGCAGTTCTTC. As protein: CAWSRRGGRDNEQFF.

The chain has TRBV9 and TRBJ1-6; D remains unclear. CDR1 is SGDLS and CDR2 is YYNGEE in the germline V gene. This CDR3 region has 17 residues. V was clipped by 0 bases and J by 10 bases, with 20 bases between them. The CDR3 spells CASSVGIASANGSPLHF. The CDR3 nucleotides read TGTGCCAGCAGCGTAGGGATAGCTTCGGCCAACGGCTCACCCCTCCACTTT. Looking up the rest from reference TRBV9 and TRBJ1-6 gives the full variable domain: DSGVTQTPKHLITATGQRVTLRCSPRSGDLSVYWYQQSLDQGLQFLIQYYNGEERAKGNILERFSAQQFPDLHSELNLSSLELGDSALYFCASSVGIASANGSPLHFGNGTRLTVT.